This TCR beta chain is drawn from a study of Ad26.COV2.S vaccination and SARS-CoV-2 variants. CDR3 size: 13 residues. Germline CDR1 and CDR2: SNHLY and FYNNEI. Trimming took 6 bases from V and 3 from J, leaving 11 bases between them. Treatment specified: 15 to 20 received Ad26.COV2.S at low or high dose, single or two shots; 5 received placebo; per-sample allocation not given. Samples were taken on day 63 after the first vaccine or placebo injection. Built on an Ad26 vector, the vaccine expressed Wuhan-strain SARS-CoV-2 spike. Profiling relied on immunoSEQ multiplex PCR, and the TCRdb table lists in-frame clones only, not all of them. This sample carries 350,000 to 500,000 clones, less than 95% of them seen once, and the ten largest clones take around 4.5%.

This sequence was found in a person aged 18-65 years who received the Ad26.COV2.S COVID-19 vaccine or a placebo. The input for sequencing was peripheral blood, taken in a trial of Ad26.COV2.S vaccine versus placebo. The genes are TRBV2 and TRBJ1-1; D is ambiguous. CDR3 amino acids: CASSPERDTEAFF. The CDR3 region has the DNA TGTGCCAGCAGCCCGGAGAGGGACACTGAAGCTTTCTTT.